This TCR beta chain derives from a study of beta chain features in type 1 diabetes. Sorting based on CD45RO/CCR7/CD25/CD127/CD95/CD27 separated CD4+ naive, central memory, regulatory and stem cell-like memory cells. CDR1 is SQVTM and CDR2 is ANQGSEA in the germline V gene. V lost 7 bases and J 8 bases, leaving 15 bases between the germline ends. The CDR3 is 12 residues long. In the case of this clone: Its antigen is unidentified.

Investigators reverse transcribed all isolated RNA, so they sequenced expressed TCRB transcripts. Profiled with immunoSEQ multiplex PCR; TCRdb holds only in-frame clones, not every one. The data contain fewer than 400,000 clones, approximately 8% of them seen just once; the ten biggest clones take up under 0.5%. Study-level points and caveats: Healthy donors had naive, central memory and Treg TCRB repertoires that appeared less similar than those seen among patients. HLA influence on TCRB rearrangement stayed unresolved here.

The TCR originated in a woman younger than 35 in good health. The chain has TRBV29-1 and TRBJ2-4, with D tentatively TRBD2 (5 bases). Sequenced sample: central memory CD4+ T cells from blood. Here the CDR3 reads CSAGVLKDIQYF. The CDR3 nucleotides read TGCAGCGCCGGGGTCCTTAAGGACATTCAGTACTTC.